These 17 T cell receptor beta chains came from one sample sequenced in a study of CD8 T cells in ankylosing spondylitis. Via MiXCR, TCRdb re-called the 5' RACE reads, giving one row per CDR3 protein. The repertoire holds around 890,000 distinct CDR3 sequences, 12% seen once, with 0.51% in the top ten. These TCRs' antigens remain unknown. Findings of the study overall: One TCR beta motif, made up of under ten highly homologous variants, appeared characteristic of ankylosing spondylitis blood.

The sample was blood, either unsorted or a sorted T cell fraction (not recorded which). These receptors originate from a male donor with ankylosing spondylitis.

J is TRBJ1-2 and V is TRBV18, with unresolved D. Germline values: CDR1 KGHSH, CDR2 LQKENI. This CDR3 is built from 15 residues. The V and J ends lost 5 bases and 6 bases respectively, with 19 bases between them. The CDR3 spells CASSFRTAEYDGYTF. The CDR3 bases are TGTGCCAGCTCATTTAGGACTGCCGAATACGATGGCTACACCTTC.

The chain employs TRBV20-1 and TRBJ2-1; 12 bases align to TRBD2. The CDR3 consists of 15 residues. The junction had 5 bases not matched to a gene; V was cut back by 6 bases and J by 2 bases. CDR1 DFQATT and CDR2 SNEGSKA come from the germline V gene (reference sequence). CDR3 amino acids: CSAAGLAGTYNEQFF. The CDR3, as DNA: TGCAGTGCGGCCGGACTAGCGGGGACCTACAATGAGCAGTTCTTC.

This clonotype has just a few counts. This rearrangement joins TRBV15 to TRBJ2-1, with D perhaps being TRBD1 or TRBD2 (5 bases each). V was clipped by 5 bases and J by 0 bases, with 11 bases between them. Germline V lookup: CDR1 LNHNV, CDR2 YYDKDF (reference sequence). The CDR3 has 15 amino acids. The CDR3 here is CATSPGPSSYNEQFF. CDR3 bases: TGTGCCACCAGCCCGGGACCGAGCTCCTACAATGAGCAGTTCTTC.

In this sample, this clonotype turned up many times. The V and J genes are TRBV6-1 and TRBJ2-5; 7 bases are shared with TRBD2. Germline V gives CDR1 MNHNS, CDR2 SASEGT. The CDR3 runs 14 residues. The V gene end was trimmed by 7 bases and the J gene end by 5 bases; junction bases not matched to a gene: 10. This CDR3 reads CASTRGEGYETQYF. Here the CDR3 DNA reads TGTGCCAGCACCCGAGGGGAGGGTTACGAGACCCAGTACTTC.

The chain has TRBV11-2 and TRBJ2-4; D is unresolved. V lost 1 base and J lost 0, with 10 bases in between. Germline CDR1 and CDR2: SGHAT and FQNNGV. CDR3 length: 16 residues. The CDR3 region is CASSLGLLLAKNIQYF. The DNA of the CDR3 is TGTGCCAGCAGCTTAGGACTTCTTCTAGCCAAAAACATTCAGTACTTC.

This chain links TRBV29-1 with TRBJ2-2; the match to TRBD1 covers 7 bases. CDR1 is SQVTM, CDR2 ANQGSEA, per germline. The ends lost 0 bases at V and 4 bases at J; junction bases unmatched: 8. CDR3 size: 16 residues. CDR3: CSVEDRGQGSTGELFF. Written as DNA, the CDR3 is TGCAGCGTTGAAGATAGGGGGCAGGGCAGCACCGGGGAGCTGTTTTTT.

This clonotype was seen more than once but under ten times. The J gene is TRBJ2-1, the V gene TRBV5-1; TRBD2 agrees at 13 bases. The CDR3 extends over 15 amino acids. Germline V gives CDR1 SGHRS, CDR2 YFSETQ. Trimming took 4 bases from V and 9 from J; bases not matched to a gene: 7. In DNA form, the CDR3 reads TGCGCCAGCAGCCAGGGGACTAGCGGGGTTGGTGAGCAGTTCTTC. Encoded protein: CASSQGTSGVGEQFF.

The CDR3 DNA is TGTGCCAGCAGTGCCCCCGGACAGGCTAATGAAAAACTGTTTTTT. This translates into CASSAPGQANEKLFF. This chain joins TRBV6-1 and TRBJ1-4; 7 positions agree with TRBD1. Germline assignment: CDR1 MNHNS and CDR2 SASEGT. Losses at the gene ends were 4 bases for V and 3 bases for J; bases not matched to a gene: 5. CDR3 size: 15 residues.

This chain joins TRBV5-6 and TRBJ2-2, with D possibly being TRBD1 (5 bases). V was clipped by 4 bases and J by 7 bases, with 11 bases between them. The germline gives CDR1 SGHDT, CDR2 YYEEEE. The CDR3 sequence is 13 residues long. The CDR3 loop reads CASSRDRHGELFF. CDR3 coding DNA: TGTGCCAGCAGCCGAGACAGACACGGGGAGCTGTTTTTT.

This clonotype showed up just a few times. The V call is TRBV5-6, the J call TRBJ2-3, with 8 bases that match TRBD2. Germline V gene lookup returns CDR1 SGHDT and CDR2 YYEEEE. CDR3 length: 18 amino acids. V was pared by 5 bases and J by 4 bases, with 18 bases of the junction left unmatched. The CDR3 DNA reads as TGTGCCAGCAGGGGATTTAAATGGATCGGACTAGCCGCAGATACGCAGTATTTT. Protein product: CASRGFKWIGLAADTQYF.

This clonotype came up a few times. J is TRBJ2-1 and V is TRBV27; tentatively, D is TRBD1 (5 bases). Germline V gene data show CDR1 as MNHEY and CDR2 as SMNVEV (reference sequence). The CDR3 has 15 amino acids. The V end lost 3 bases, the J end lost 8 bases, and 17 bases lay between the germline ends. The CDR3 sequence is CASSFLALKGDEQFF. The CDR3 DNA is TGTGCCAGCAGTTTCTTGGCCTTGAAAGGGGATGAGCAGTTCTTC.

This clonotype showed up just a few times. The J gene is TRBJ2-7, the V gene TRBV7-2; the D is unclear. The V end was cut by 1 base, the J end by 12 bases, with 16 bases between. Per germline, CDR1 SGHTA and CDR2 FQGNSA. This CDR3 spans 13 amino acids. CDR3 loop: CASSLDRAATWYF. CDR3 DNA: TGTGCCAGCAGCTTAGACCGCGCGGCGACTTGGTACTTC.

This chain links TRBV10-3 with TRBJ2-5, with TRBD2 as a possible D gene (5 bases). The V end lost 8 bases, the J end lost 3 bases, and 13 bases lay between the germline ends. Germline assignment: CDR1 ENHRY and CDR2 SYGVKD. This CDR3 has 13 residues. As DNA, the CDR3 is TGTGCCATCGGCGGGCGGATGGAAGAGACCCAGTACTTC. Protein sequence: CAIGGRMEETQYF.

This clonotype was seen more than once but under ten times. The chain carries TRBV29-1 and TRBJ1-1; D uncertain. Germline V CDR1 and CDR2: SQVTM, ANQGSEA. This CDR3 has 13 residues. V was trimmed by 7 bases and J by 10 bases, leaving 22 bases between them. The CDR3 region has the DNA TGCAGCGGCGTACCCCACAGTGGGGAGGGAGCTTTCTTT. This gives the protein CSGVPHSGEGAFF.

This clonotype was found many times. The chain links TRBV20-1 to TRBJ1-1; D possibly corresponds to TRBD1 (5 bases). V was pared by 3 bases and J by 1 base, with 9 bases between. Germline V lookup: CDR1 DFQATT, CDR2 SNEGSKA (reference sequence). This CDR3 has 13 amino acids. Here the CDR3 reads CSASETANTEAFF. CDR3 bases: TGCAGTGCTAGCGAGACAGCGAACACTGAAGCTTTCTTT.

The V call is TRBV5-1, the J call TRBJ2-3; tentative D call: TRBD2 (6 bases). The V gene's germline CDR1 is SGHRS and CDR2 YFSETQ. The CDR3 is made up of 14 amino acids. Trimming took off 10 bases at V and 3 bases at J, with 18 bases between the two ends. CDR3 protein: CAGSSGEGTDTQYF. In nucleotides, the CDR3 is TGCGCCGGTAGCTCGGGAGAAGGGACAGATACGCAGTATTTT.

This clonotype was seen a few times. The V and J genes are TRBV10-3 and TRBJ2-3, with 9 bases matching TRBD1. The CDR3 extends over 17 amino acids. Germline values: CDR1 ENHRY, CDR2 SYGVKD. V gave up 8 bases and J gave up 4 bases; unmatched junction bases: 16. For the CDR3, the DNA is TGTGCCATCCGGGGGACAGGGAACCACGTAGCGGCAGATACGCAGTATTTT. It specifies CAIRGTGNHVAADTQYF.